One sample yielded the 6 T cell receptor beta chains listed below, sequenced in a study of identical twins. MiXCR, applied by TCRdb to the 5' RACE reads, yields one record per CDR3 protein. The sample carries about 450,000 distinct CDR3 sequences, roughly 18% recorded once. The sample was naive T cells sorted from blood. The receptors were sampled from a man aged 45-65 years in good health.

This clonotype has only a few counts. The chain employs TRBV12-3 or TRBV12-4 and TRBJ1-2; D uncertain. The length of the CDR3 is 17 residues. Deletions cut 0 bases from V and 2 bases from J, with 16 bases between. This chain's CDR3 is CASSLAGTQVANYGYTF. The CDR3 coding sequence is TGTGCCAGCAGTTTAGCGGGCACGCAGGTCGCCAACTATGGCTACACCTTC.

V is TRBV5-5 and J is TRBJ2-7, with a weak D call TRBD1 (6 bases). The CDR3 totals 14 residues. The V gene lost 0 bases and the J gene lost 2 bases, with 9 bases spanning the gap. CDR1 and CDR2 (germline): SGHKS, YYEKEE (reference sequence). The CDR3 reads CASSLVQGTYEQYF. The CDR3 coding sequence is TGTGCCAGCAGCTTGGTGCAGGGGACCTACGAGCAGTACTTC.

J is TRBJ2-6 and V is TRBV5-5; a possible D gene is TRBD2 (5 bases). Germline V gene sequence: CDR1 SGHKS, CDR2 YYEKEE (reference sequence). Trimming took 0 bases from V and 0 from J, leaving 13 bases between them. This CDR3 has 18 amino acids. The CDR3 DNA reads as TGTGCCAGCAGCTTGGGACTATACGTTACCTCTGGGGCCAACGTCCTGACTTTC. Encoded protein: CASSLGLYVTSGANVLTF.

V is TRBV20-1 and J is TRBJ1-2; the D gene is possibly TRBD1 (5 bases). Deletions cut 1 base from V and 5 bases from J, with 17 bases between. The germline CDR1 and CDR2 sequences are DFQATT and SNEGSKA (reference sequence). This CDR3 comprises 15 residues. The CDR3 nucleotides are TGCAGTGCTAGAGCAGGGACGGCATTGCGGTATGGCTACACCTTC. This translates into CSARAGTALRYGYTF.

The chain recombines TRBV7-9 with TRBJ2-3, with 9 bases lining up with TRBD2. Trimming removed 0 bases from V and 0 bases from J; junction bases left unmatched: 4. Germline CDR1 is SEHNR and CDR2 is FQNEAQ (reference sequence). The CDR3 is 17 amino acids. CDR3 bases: TGTGCCAGCAGCTTAGCCACTAGCGGGTGGAGCACAGATACGCAGTATTTT. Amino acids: CASSLATSGWSTDTQYF.

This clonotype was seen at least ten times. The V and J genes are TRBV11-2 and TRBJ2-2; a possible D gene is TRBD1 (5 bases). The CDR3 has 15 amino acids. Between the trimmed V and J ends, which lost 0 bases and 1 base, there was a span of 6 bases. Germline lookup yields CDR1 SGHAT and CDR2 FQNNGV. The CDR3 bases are TGTGCCAGCAGCTTAGAAGGACAGAACACCGGGGAGCTGTTTTTT. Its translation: CASSLEGQNTGELFF.